These 24 T cell receptor beta chains were sequenced from one sample in a study of beta chain features in type 1 diabetes (dated by TCRdb to between 2017 and 2018). Library method: the immunoSEQ multiplex PCR assay. The entire isolated RNA was reverse transcribed using the High Capacity cDNA Reverse Transcription Kit, and thus expressed TCRB transcripts were sequenced. Sourced from immuneACCESS, this table was stored by TCRdb with only in-frame sequences that have V and J called. A share of the clones is absent; for the studies checked, an unresolved V gene accounts for under half, and the remainder has no known explanation. This sample lists hundreds of thousands of clones; 15% to 19% were detected once. The ten largest clones capture about 0.086% of the sample. Input material: naive CD4+ T cells from blood. Explained via the paper, the cell subset or site label denotes: true naive CD4+ T cells. The source of these receptors is a man in his late teens or twenties in good health.

This rearrangement joins TRBV11-3 to TRBJ2-5, with D possibly matching TRBD2 (5 bases). The V and J ends lost 3 bases and 5 bases respectively, with 10 bases between them. This CDR3 is built from 13 residues. In germline, CDR1 is SGHNT, CDR2 YENEEA. The CDR3 is CASSFGGGETQYF. In DNA, the CDR3 is TGTGCCAGCAGCTTCGGAGGCGGGGAGACCCAGTACTTC.

This rearrangement joins TRBV2 to TRBJ2-1; a possible D gene is TRBD2 (5 bases). The germline V gene has CDR1 SNHLY and CDR2 FYNNEI. V lost 7 bases and J 6 bases, leaving 10 bases between the germline ends. This CDR3 contains 12 residues. CDR3: CASTREPNEQFF. As DNA, the CDR3 is TGTGCCAGCACTAGGGAGCCCAATGAGCAGTTCTTC.

This clone has more than one count but fewer than ten. This rearrangement joins TRBV6-5 to TRBJ2-4; the D gene is possibly TRBD1 (6 bases). CDR3 length: 16 residues. The V and J ends lost 2 bases and 0 bases respectively, with 11 bases between them. Germline values: CDR1 MNHEY, CDR2 SVGAGI. The CDR3 loop is CASSYAQGLAKNIQYF. In nucleotides, the CDR3 is TGTGCCAGCAGTTACGCTCAGGGGCTAGCCAAAAACATTCAGTACTTC.

This clone has only a few counts. The CDR3 nucleotides read TGCGCCAGCAGTCAATGGTCCCGGGACAGGGAGCTTGGCTACACCTTC. Translation: CASSQWSRDRELGYTF. The J gene is TRBJ1-2, the V gene TRBV23-1; TRBD1 matches 9 bases. TRBV23-1 is designated an ORF whose function remains uncertain. The CDR3 is 16 residues long. The V segment lost 1 base and the J segment 7 bases; nucleotides outside the gene matches: 10.

This clone was counted between two and nine times. CDR3 bases: TGTGCCAGCACCACAATTCCAAACGAATCCAAAAACATTCAGTACTTC. Translated, it gives CASTTIPNESKNIQYF. V and J are TRBV21-1 and TRBJ2-4; the D call TRBD1 from the table was never checked on the DNA. TRBV21-1 is noted as a pseudogene. The CDR3 covers 16 residues.

The chain is built from TRBV5-4 and TRBJ1-4, with D perhaps matching TRBD1 (6 bases). Germline V gene data show CDR1 as SGHNT and CDR2 as YYREEE (reference sequence). CDR3 size: 15 residues. Trimming cost V 4 bases and J 2 bases, with 12 bases left between them. The CDR3, as DNA: TGTGCCAGCAGCGCAGACAGGACTACTAATGAAAAACTGTTTTTT. Translating gives CASSADRTTNEKLFF.

About this clone: The sample holds other DNA sequences that translate to the same CDR3. The rearrangement uses TRBV9 and TRBJ1-5; 8 positions agree with TRBD1. The J segment lost 0 bases and the V segment lost 0 bases, leaving 2 bases of the junction unmatched. There are 16 residues in the CDR3. The germline V gene encodes CDR1 SGDLS and CDR2 YYNGEE. CDR3 DNA: TGTGCCAGCAGCGTAGGGACAGGGAGTAGCAATCAGCCCCAGCATTTT. As protein: CASSVGTGSSNQPQHF. The variable domain in full, completed from reference TRBV9 and TRBJ1-5, reads DSGVTQTPKHLITATGQRVTLRCSPRSGDLSVYWYQQSLDQGLQFLIQYYNGEERAKGNILERFSAQQFPDLHSELNLSSLELGDSALYFCASSVGTGSSNQPQHFGDGTRLSIL.

A single count supports this clone. The chain uses TRBV5-1 and TRBJ1-4; D gene uncertain. Deletions cut 4 bases from V and 0 bases from J, with 10 bases between. CDR3 length equals 15 residues. Germline-derived CDR1 and CDR2 are SGHRS and YFSETQ. The CDR3 is CASSEMSTTNEKLFF. The CDR3 coding sequence is TGCGCCAGCAGCGAAATGTCAACAACTAATGAAAAACTGTTTTTT. The variable domain in full, completed from reference TRBV5-1 and TRBJ1-4, reads KAGVTQTPRYLIKTRGQQVTLSCSPISGHRSVSWYQQTPGQGLQFLFEYFSETQRNKGNFPGRFSGRQFSNSRSEMNVSTLELGDSALYLCASSEMSTTNEKLFFGSGTQLSVL.

This clone has a handful of counts. The chain uses TRBV20-1 and TRBJ1-6; D ambiguous. Per the germline V gene, CDR1 is DFQATT and CDR2 is SNEGSKA (reference sequence). Trimming took 2 bases from V and 14 from J, leaving 7 bases between them. This CDR3 spans 10 amino acids. DNA of the CDR3: TGCAGTGCTAGAATGGTATCCCTCCACTTT. It translates to CSARMVSLHF.

CDR3 in DNA: TGTGCCAGCAGCGTAGATCGCGGGGGGGATACGCAGTATTTT. Its translation: CASSVDRGGDTQYF. The V gene is TRBV9, the J gene TRBJ2-3, with 8 bases that match TRBD2. V gave up 0 bases and J gave up 6 bases; unmatched junction bases: 3. The CDR3 sequence is 14 residues long. Germline lookup yields CDR1 SGDLS and CDR2 YYNGEE.

This clone has only a few counts. The chain couples TRBV7-3 to TRBJ1-1; 10 positions match TRBD1. CDR1 is SGHTA and CDR2 is FQGTGA in the germline V gene. The V gene end was trimmed by 5 bases and the J gene end by 5 bases; junction bases not matched to a gene: 8. The CDR3 is 15 residues long. CDR3 DNA sequence: TGTGCCAGCAGCCAGACCGGGACAGGGGTGACTGAAGCTTTCTTT. Encoded protein: CASSQTGTGVTEAFF.

This clone was seen a few times. The chain couples TRBV18 to TRBJ2-1; D is tentatively TRBD1 or TRBD2 (6 bases each). The germline CDR1 and CDR2 sequences are KGHSH and LQKENI. The length of the CDR3 is 16 residues. Trimming stripped 2 bases from V and 0 bases from J, with 11 bases between. The CDR3, as DNA: TGTGCCAGCTCACCAATACAGGGAGGCTCCTACAATGAGCAGTTCTTC. It encodes CASSPIQGGSYNEQFF.

On this clone: Distinct nucleotide sequences in the sample also encode this CDR3. This chain uses TRBV11-3 with TRBJ2-2; 11 bases fit TRBD2. Trimming removed 5 bases from V and 3 bases from J; junction bases left unmatched: 2. This CDR3 region has 15 residues. Germline V gives CDR1 SGHNT, CDR2 YENEEA. CDR3 loop: CASSPGLADTGELFF. In DNA, the CDR3 is TGTGCCAGCAGCCCGGGACTAGCGGACACCGGGGAGCTGTTTTTT. The complete variable domain, with remaining parts taken from reference TRBV11-3 and TRBJ2-2, reads EAGVVQSPRYKIIEKKQPVAFWCNPISGHNTLYWYLQNLGQGPELLIRYENEEAVDDSQLPKDRFSAERLKGVDSTLKIQPAELGDSAVYLCASSPGLADTGELFFGEGSRLTVL.

This clone was observed a few times. Here the CDR3 DNA reads TGTGCCAGCAGCCGGGGGGCGGGGACAGATACGCAGTATTTT. This codes for CASSRGAGTDTQYF. J is TRBJ2-3 and V is TRBV28; D may be TRBD2 (7 bases). CDR3 length: 14 residues. Germline V CDR1 and CDR2: MDHEN, SYDVKM. V lost 6 bases and J lost 3, with 13 bases in between.

This clone was counted only a few times. The gene calls are TRBV9 and TRBJ2-1, with 11 positions matching TRBD2. The length of the CDR3 is 16 residues. With 0 bases clipped from V and 8 bases from J, the junction kept 7 bases outside the gene matches. The V gene's germline CDR1 is SGDLS and CDR2 YYNGEE. CDR3 in amino acids: CASSVVGSGRGYEQFF. The CDR3 DNA follows: TGTGCCAGCAGCGTAGTTGGTAGCGGGAGGGGGTATGAGCAGTTCTTC.

This clone has a handful of counts. The sample has other DNA sequences that encode this CDR3 too. V is TRBV2 and J is TRBJ1-5; D is unclear. Germline CDR1 and CDR2: SNHLY and FYNNEI. Trimming pared 3 bases from V and 4 bases from J, leaving 4 bases between. The CDR3 extends over 12 amino acids. Written as DNA, the CDR3 is TGTGCCAGCAGTGATTCAAATCAGCCCCAGCATTTT. This encodes CASSDSNQPQHF.

This chain links TRBV6-6 with TRBJ1-2; D is undetermined. Germline CDR1 reads MNHNY; CDR2 reads SVGAGI (reference sequence). The CDR3 has 12 residues. V gave up 5 bases and J gave up 5 bases, with 9 bases separating them. CDR3 sequence reads: CASSQDGYGYTF. In DNA form, the CDR3 reads TGTGCCAGCAGTCAGGACGGATATGGCTACACCTTC.

In its sample, this clone was seen a few times. This chain uses TRBV28 with TRBJ1-6, with D possibly being TRBD1 (6 bases). Trimming removed 7 bases at V and 10 bases at J, with 11 bases between. The germline V gene has CDR1 MDHEN and CDR2 SYDVKM. This CDR3 comprises 12 residues. The CDR3 nucleotides read TGTGCCAGCAAGGGGGAGTTCTCACCCCTCCACTTT. Protein sequence: CASKGEFSPLHF. Full variable domain (missing parts from reference TRBV28 and TRBJ1-6): DVKVTQSSRYLVKRTGEKVFLECVQDMDHENMFWYRQDPGLGLRLIYFSYDVKMKEKGDIPEGYSVSREKKERFSLILESASTNQTSMYLCASKGEFSPLHFGNGTRLTVT.

The chain couples TRBV7-2 to TRBJ2-1, with D perhaps given as TRBD1 or TRBD2 (5 bases each). CDR1 is SGHTA, CDR2 FQGNSA, per germline. CDR3 length equals 15 residues. V was cut by 2 bases and J by 9 bases, with 17 bases left in between. The CDR3 coding sequence is TGTGCCAGCAGCTTACGGAGACTATATAGGGGTGAGCAGTTCTTC. This gives the protein CASSLRRLYRGEQFF. Drawing the rest from reference TRBV7-2 and TRBJ2-1, the complete variable domain is GAGVSQSPSNKVTEKGKDVELRCDPISGHTALYWYRQSLGQGLEFLIYFQGNSAPDKSGLPSDRFSAERTGGSVSTLTIQRTQQEDSAVYLCASSLRRLYRGEQFFGPGTRLTVL.

This clone was seen a few times. This chain links TRBV28 with TRBJ2-6, with a tentative D call TRBD2 (7 bases). CDR3 length equals 18 residues. The germline V gene has CDR1 MDHEN and CDR2 SYDVKM. V was pared by 5 bases and J by 0 bases, with 17 bases between. The CDR3 bases are TGTGCCAGCAGTCCTAGGGGGGGTCGTCCCTCTGGGGCCAACGTCCTGACTTTC. This sequence encodes CASSPRGGRPSGANVLTF.

This rearrangement joins TRBV7-8 to TRBJ2-5; tentatively, D is TRBD1 or TRBD2 (5 bases each). Trimming left V 5 bases short and J 7 bases short, with 14 bases between. This CDR3 region has 13 residues. Germline V CDR1 and CDR2: SGHVS, FQNEAQ. The CDR3 region has the DNA TGTGCCAGCAGCCCGACGGGGACGCTGACCCAGTACTTC. Its protein is CASSPTGTLTQYF.

This clone is a singleton in its sample. The chain has TRBV7-9 and TRBJ1-6; D is perhaps TRBD1 (5 bases). CDR3 length equals 14 residues. Per the germline V gene, CDR1 is SEHNR and CDR2 is FQNEAQ (reference sequence). Deletions cut 2 bases from V and 8 bases from J, with 10 bases between. The CDR3 here is CASSLWQGDSPLHF. The CDR3, as DNA: TGTGCCAGCAGCTTATGGCAGGGTGATTCACCCCTCCACTTT.

The rearrangement uses TRBV30 and TRBJ1-2, with 11 nucleotides matching TRBD1. There are 15 residues in the CDR3. Per the germline V gene, CDR1 is GTSNPN and CDR2 is SVGIG (reference sequence). V trimming: 5 bases; J trimming: 4 bases; junction bases outside the gene matches: 9. The chain's CDR3 is CAWSKDRGQPYGYTF. DNA of the CDR3: TGTGCCTGGTCGAAGGACAGGGGGCAGCCCTATGGCTACACCTTC.

This clone was observed a handful of times. The gene calls are TRBV6-5 and TRBJ2-7; D is perhaps TRBD1 or TRBD2 (5 bases each). V lost 7 bases and J lost 2, with 18 bases in between. Germline V gene data show CDR1 as MNHEY and CDR2 as SVGAGI. The CDR3 contains 15 residues. The CDR3 region is CASNPSGTDPYEQYF. The CDR3 coding sequence is TGTGCCAGCAATCCTAGTGGGACGGATCCCTACGAGCAGTACTTC.